This T cell receptor (beta chain) derives from a study of blood T cells in healthy people across ages. The use of a sample-barcoded 5' primer and a J-beta primer mix characterized a second PCR of about 7 to 12 cycles. TCRdb fed the 5' RACE reads into MiXCR, producing one record per CDR3 protein. The sample holds 450,000 to 600,000 distinct CDR3 sequences, roughly a quarter seen once. The CDR3 runs 13 residues. Trimming shortened V by 2 bases and J by 4 bases, and 8 bases separated the two germline ends. Germline V gives CDR1 MNHEY, CDR2 SVGEGT. The sample also formed part of further work on T cells of mothers and their children.

This chain uses TRBV6-2 or TRBV6-3 with TRBJ1-2; D ambiguous. Sequences were obtained from blood. This clonotype was sampled from a boy under 10 years old in good health. The CDR3 DNA reads TGTGCCAGCAGTTACGAGGCGGTCTATGGCTACACCTTC. It translates to CASSYEAVYGYTF.